The sequence of this T cell receptor (beta chain) was determined in a study of response to subunit inactivated influenza vaccine. The CDR3 covers 15 residues. The trim removed 3 bases at V and 3 bases at J, leaving 6 bases unmatched. The V gene's germline CDR1 is MDHEN and CDR2 SYDVKM. Study-level points and caveats: Every seasonal influenza vaccination brings in few new T cells, the authors suggested.

TCRdb re-called the RT-PCR reads with MiXCR, one entry per CDR3 protein. The sample yields around 540,000 distinct CDR3 sequences, about an eighth seen once. The table lists this clonotype with a few counts. Its cognate antigen is unknown. The receptor's source is a man in his fifties who received an inactivated influenza vaccine. The chain carries TRBV28 and TRBJ2-5; 8 bases are a match to TRBD2. Sequenced material: PBMCs from blood, taken on the day of vaccination. This CDR3 reads CASSLFLAGKETQYF. The DNA for the CDR3 is TGTGCCAGCAGTTTGTTCCTAGCGGGTAAAGAGACCCAGTACTTC.